Below are 13 T cell receptor beta chains sequenced from a single sample in a study of chemoradiotherapy in HPV16-positive cancers. Produced via immunoSEQ multiplex PCR; TCRdb's table is partial and in-frame only. The table lists 6,000 to 9,500 clones, over 65% of them singletons. The sequencing here drew on tumor tissue, taken from a patient who underwent chemoradiotherapy. The receptors stem from a human donor with HPV-associated anogenital cancer.

The V and J genes are TRBV27 and TRBJ1-6; 9 bases agree with TRBD1. This CDR3 has 20 amino acids. Trimming cost V 6 bases and J 5 bases; bases outside gene matches: 20. Germline CDR1 and CDR2: MNHEY and SMNVEV (reference sequence). In DNA, the CDR3 is TGTGCCAGCAGATCCTCAGGGACAGGGCCTCCTGGAGGGAATAATTCACCCCTCCACTTT. Translation: CASRSSGTGPPGGNNSPLHF.

The genes are TRBV9 and TRBJ1-2; the D gene is possibly TRBD1 (5 bases). Trimming took 1 base from V and 4 from J, leaving 11 bases between them. Germline lookup yields CDR1 SGDLS and CDR2 YYNGEE. The CDR3 consists of 14 residues. CDR3 bases: TGTGCCAGCAGCGTACAGGGAACGGGCTATGGCTACACCTTC. Translating it yields CASSVQGTGYGYTF.

The chain combines TRBV7-3 with TRBJ1-1; no clear D gene. In germline, CDR1 is SGHTA, CDR2 FQGTGA. Deletions cut 4 bases from V and 1 base from J, with 10 bases between. The CDR3 contains 14 residues. The CDR3 loop reads CASSSTDGNTEAFF. The CDR3 nucleotides are TGTGCCAGCAGCTCAACAGACGGGAACACTGAAGCTTTCTTT.

The V and J genes are TRBV5-1 and TRBJ1-1, with D possibly matching TRBD1 (5 bases). Looked up from germline, CDR1 is SGHRS and CDR2 is YFSETQ. Trimming cost V 0 bases and J 3 bases, with 15 bases left between them. This CDR3 spans 16 amino acids. The CDR3 sequence: CASSLGSGGRDTEAFF. As DNA, the CDR3 is TGCGCCAGCAGCTTGGGAAGCGGGGGAAGGGACACTGAAGCTTTCTTT.

This chain connects TRBV23-1 to TRBJ2-5; TRBD1 aligns across 7 bases. TRBV23-1 is recorded as an ORF, its role being uncertain. J gave up 4 bases and V 0 bases, and 5 bases lay outside the gene matches. This CDR3 comprises 15 residues. CDR3 nucleotides: TGCGCCAGCAGTCAATCGAAAGGGGGCGGAGAGACCCAGTACTTC. The encoded protein is CASSQSKGGGETQYF.

This clone was detected only once. The chain uses TRBV11-2 and TRBJ2-7, with D tentatively TRBD1 or TRBD2 (5 bases each). Trimming took 1 base from V and 4 from J, leaving 23 bases between them. This CDR3 is 18 amino acids long. Germline CDR1 and CDR2: SGHAT and FQNNGV. In nucleotides, the CDR3 is TGTGCCAGCAGCTTAGGTGACCACCCGGGACGGTTTAATTACGAGCAGTACTTC. It is translated as CASSLGDHPGRFNYEQYF. Full variable domain (missing parts from reference TRBV11-2 and TRBJ2-7): EAGVAQSPRYKIIEKRQSVAFWCNPISGHATLYWYQQILGQGPKLLIQFQNNGVVDDSQLPKDRFSAERLKGVDSTLKIQPAKLEDSAVYLCASSLGDHPGRFNYEQYFGPGTRLTVT.

The sample holds one count of this clone. The gene calls are TRBV2 and TRBJ2-7; 7 bases align to TRBD1. The CDR3 extends over 12 amino acids. CDR1 is SNHLY, CDR2 FYNNEI, per germline. V was clipped by 7 bases and J by 3 bases; unmatched bases: 3. The CDR3 DNA sequence: TGTGCCAGCACCCGGACAGGCTACGAGCAGTACTTC. Protein sequence: CASTRTGYEQYF.

Within the sample, this clone is large. This rearrangement joins TRBV19 to TRBJ2-2, with 7 bases matching TRBD2. V dropped 3 bases and J dropped 7; count of bases not matched to a gene: 2. CDR1 and CDR2 from the germline V gene are LNHDA and SQIVND (reference sequence). The CDR3 runs 13 residues. This CDR3 reads CASSITGGGELFF. Here the CDR3 DNA reads TGTGCCAGTAGTATCACGGGGGGCGGGGAGCTGTTTTTT. The variable domain in full, with the rest retrieved from reference TRBV19 and TRBJ2-2, is DGGITQSPKYLFRKEGQNVTLSCEQNLNHDAMYWYRQDPGQGLRLIYYSQIVNDFQKGDIAEGYSVSREKKESFPLTVTSAQKNPTAFYLCASSITGGGELFFGEGSRLTVL.

This chain connects TRBV4-1 to TRBJ2-4, with D tentatively TRBD1 (5 bases). Germline CDR1 reads MGHRA; CDR2 reads YSYEKL. V was shortened by 4 bases and J by 0 bases, with 16 bases between the two germline ends. The CDR3 length is 17 residues. The CDR3 DNA sequence: TGCGCCAGCAGCCCTACGTTTGCGACAGAAGCCAAAAACATTCAGTACTTC. Translated: CASSPTFATEAKNIQYF.

This CDR3 reads CASSLSVQGNQPQHF. The DNA for the CDR3 is TGTGCCAGCAGCTTAAGTGTCCAGGGGAATCAGCCCCAGCATTTT. The V gene is TRBV11-2, the J gene TRBJ1-5; D might be TRBD1 (6 bases). V gave up 2 bases and J gave up 4 bases, with 12 bases separating them. The CDR3 spans 15 residues. The germline CDR1 and CDR2 sequences are SGHAT and FQNNGV. Combining the CDR3 with reference TRBV11-2 and TRBJ1-5 gives the whole variable domain EAGVAQSPRYKIIEKRQSVAFWCNPISGHATLYWYQQILGQGPKLLIQFQNNGVVDDSQLPKDRFSAERLKGVDSTLKIQPAKLEDSAVYLCASSLSVQGNQPQHFGDGTRLSIL.

The gene calls are TRBV25-1 and TRBJ1-2; unclear D gene. This CDR3 contains 13 residues. V was shortened by 5 bases and J by 2 bases, with 9 bases between the two germline ends. Germline values: CDR1 MGHDK, CDR2 SYGVNS. Written as DNA, the CDR3 is TGTGCCAGCAGTCTCCAGAGAAACTATGGCTACACCTTC. It translates to CASSLQRNYGYTF.

The rearrangement links TRBV2 to TRBJ2-3, with 8 bases matching TRBD2. This CDR3 is built from 16 residues. V lost 5 bases to trimming and J lost 5 bases; unmatched junction nucleotides: 12. Looked up from germline, CDR1 is SNHLY and CDR2 is FYNNEI. CDR3 nucleotide sequence: TGTGCCAGCAGTCTCGAGCGGGGGCCACAAGGAGATACGCAGTATTTT. It codes for CASSLERGPQGDTQYF.

The gene calls are TRBV7-6 and TRBJ2-7, with D perhaps given as TRBD1 or TRBD2 (5 bases each). Trimming left V 5 bases short and J 3 bases short, with 20 bases between. There are 16 residues in the CDR3. Germline-derived CDR1 and CDR2 are SGHVS and FNYEAQ. The CDR3 loop reads CASSEPGTDVSYEQYF. DNA of the CDR3: TGTGCCAGCAGCGAACCGGGGACCGACGTAAGCTACGAGCAGTACTTC.